In its sample, the clone carrying this T cell receptor beta chain was seen many times. This sample is drawn from a study of blood T cells in healthy people across ages. Next came a second PCR, run for about 6 to 12 cycles, which used a sample-barcoded 5' primer along with a J-beta primer mix. TCRdb re-called the 5' RACE reads with MiXCR, one entry per CDR3 protein. The sample includes over 600,000 distinct CDR3 sequences, around 41% seen only once; the top ten take 30%. The CDR3 contains 13 residues. V was cut by 7 bases and J by 2 bases, with 12 bases left in between. Germline CDR1 and CDR2: SQVTM and ANQGSEA.

Material for sequencing was blood. This TCR was sampled from an elderly man in good health. The rearrangement links TRBV29-1 to TRBJ2-4; D uncertain. CDR3 sequence: CSAEGQTKNIQYF. The CDR3 nucleotides read TGCAGCGCCGAAGGGCAGACCAAAAACATTCAGTACTTC.